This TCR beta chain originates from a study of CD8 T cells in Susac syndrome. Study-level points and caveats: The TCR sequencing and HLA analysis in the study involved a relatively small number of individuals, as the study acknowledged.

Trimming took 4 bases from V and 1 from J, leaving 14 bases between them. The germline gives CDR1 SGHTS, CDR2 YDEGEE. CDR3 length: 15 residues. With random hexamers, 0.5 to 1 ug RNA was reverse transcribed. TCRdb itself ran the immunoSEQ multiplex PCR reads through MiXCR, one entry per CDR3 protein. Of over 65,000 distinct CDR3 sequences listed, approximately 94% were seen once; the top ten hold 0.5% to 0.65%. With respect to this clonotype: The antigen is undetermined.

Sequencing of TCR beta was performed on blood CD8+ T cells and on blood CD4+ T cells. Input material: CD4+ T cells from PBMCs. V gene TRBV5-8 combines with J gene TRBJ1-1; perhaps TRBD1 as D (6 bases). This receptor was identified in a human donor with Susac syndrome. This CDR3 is CASSIRDRRNTEAFF. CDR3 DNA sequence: TGTGCCAGCAGCATACGTGACAGGCGGAACACTGAAGCTTTCTTT.